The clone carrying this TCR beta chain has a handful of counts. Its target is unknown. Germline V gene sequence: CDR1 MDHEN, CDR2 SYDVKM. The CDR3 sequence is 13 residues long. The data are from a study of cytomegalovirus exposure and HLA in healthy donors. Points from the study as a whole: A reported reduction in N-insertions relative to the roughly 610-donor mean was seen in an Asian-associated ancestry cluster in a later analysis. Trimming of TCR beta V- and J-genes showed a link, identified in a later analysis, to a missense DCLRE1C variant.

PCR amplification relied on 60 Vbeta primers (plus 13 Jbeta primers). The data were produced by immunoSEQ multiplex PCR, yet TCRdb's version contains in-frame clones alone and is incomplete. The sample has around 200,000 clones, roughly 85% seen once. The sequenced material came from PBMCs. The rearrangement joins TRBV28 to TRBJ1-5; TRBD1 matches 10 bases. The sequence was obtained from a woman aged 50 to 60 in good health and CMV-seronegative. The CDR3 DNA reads TGTGGGACAGGGGGGGGCTCCCCTCAGCCCCAGCATTTT. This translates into CGTGGGSPQPQHF.